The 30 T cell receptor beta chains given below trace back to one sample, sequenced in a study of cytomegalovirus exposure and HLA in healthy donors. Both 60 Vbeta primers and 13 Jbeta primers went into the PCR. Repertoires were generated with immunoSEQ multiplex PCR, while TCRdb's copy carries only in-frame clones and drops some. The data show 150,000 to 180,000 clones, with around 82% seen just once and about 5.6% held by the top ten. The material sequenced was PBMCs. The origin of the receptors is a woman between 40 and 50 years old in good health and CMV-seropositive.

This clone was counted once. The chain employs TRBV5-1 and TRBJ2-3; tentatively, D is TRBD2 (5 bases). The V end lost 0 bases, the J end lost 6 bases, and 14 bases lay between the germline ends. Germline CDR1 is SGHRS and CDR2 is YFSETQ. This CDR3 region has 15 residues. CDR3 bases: TGCGCCAGCAGCTTGGGCCCGGGGATAGCGGATACGCAGTATTTT. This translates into CASSLGPGIADTQYF.

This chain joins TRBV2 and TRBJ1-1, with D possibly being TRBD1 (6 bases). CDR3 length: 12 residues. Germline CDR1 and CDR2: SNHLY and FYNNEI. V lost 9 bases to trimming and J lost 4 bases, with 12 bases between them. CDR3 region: CASKIQGTEAFF. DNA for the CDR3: TGTGCCAGTAAAATACAGGGCACTGAAGCTTTCTTT.

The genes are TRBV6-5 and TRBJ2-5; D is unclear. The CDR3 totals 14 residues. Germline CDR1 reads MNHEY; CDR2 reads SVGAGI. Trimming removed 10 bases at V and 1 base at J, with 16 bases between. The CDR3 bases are TGTGCCACCTCGAACTGGAGTGGCCAAGAGACCCAGTACTTC. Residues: CATSNWSGQETQYF.

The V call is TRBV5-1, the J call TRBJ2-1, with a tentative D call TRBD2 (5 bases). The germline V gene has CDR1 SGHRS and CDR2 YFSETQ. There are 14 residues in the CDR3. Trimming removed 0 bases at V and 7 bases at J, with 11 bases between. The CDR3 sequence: CASSLVPSGNEQFF. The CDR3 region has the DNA TGCGCCAGCAGCTTGGTTCCATCGGGGAATGAGCAGTTCTTC.

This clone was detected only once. The CDR3 region is CASSLGVRGTGEQYF. CDR3 nucleotides: TGTGCCAGCAGCTTAGGGGTCAGGGGGACGGGCGAGCAGTACTTC. The chain is built from TRBV11-2 and TRBJ2-7, with 7 bases aligning to TRBD1. The V segment lost 1 base and the J segment 6 bases; nucleotides outside the gene matches: 9. The CDR3 loop spans 15 amino acids. Looked up from germline, CDR1 is SGHAT and CDR2 is FQNNGV.

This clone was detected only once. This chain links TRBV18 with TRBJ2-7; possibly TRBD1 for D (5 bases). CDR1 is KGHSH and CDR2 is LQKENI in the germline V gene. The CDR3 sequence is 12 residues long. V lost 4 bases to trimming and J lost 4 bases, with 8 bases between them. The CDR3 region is CASSQDSYEQYF. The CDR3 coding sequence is TGTGCCAGCTCACAAGACAGTTACGAGCAGTACTTC.

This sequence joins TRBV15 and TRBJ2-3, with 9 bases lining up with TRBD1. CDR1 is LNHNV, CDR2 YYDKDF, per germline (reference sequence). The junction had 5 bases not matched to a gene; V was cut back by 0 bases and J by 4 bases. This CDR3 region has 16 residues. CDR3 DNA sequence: TGTGCCACCAGCAGAGATCGGGGACAGGGAGCAGATACGCAGTATTTT. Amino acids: CATSRDRGQGADTQYF.

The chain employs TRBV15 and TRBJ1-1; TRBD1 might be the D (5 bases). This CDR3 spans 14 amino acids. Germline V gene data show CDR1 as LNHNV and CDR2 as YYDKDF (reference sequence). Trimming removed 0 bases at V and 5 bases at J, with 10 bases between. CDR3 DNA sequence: TGTGCCACCAGCAGAGAGCGGGGGGGGACTGAAGCTTTCTTT. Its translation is CATSRERGGTEAFF.

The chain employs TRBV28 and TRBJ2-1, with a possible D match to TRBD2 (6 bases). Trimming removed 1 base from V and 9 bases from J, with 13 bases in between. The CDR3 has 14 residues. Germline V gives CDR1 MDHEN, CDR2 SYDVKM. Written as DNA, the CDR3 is TGTGCCAGCAGTTTATTTCGCGGCGGGGTTGAGCAGTTCTTC. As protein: CASSLFRGGVEQFF.

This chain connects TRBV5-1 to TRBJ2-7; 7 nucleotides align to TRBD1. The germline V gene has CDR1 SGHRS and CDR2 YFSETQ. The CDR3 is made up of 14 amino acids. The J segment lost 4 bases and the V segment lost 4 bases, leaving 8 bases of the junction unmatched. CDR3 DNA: TGCGCCAGCAGCATCTACCGGGACAGATACGAGCAGTACTTC. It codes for CASSIYRDRYEQYF.

CDR3 protein: CASSGTSGYQETQYF. CDR3 coding DNA: TGTGCCAGCAGCGGGACTAGCGGGTACCAAGAGACCCAGTACTTC. The V call is TRBV2, the J call TRBJ2-5, with 12 nucleotides matching TRBD2. This CDR3 is built from 15 residues. Germline CDR1 is SNHLY and CDR2 is FYNNEI. V was pared by 6 bases and J by 0 bases, with 2 bases of the junction left unmatched.

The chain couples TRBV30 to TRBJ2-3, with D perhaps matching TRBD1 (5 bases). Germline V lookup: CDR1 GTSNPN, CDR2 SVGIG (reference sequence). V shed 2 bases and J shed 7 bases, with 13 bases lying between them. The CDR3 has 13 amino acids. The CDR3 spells CAWSRGVQYTQYF. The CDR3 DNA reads TGTGCCTGGAGTAGGGGCGTCCAGTATACGCAGTATTTT.

The CDR3 protein is CASSIRAGVSSYEQYF. CDR3 DNA: TGTGCCAGTAGTATCAGGGCGGGAGTTAGCTCCTACGAGCAGTACTTC. The rearrangement links TRBV19 to TRBJ2-7; 7 bases fit TRBD2. This CDR3 has 16 residues. V was clipped by 3 bases and J by 0 bases; unmatched bases: 8. Germline V gene lookup returns CDR1 LNHDA and CDR2 SQIVND (reference sequence).

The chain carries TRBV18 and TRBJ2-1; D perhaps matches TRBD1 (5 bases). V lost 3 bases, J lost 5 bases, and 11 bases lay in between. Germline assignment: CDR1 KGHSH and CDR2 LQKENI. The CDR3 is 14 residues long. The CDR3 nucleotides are TGTGCCAGCTCACCTCAAACAGGACACAATGAGCAGTTCTTC. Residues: CASSPQTGHNEQFF.

The CDR3 sequence: CASSLGTGRTFF. The CDR3 nucleotides are TGTGCCAGCAGCTTGGGTACAGGGCGGACTTTCTTT. This chain connects TRBV5-6 to TRBJ1-1; a weak D match, TRBD1 (6 bases). The germline CDR1 and CDR2 sequences are SGHDT and YYEEEE. With 0 bases removed from V and 12 bases from J, the gap between germline ends came to 12 bases. The CDR3 sequence is 12 residues long.

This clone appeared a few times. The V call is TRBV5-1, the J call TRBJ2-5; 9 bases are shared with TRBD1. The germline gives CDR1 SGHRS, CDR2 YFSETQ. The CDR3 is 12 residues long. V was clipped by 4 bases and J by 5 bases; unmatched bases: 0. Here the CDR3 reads CASSTGGETQYF. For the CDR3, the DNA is TGCGCCAGCAGCACAGGGGGCGAGACCCAGTACTTC. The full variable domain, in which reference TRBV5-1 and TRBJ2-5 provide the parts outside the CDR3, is KAGVTQTPRYLIKTRGQQVTLSCSPISGHRSVSWYQQTPGQGLQFLFEYFSETQRNKGNFPGRFSGRQFSNSRSEMNVSTLELGDSALYLCASSTGGETQYFGPGTRLLVL.

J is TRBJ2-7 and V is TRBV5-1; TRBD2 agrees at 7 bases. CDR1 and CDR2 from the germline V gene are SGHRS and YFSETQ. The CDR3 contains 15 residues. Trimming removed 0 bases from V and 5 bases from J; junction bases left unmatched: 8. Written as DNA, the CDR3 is TGCGCCAGCAGCTTGGCCCGGGGGAGGGCCCACGAGCAGTACTTC. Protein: CASSLARGRAHEQYF. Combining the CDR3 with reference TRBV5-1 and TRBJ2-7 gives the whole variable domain KAGVTQTPRYLIKTRGQQVTLSCSPISGHRSVSWYQQTPGQGLQFLFEYFSETQRNKGNFPGRFSGRQFSNSRSEMNVSTLELGDSALYLCASSLARGRAHEQYFGPGTRLTVT.

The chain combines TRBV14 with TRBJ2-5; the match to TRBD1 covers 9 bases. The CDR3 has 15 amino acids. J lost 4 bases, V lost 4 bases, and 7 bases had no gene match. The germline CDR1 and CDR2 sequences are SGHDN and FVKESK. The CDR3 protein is CASSPSQGAAETQYF. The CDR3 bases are TGTGCCAGCAGCCCATCACAGGGGGCTGCAGAGACCCAGTACTTC.

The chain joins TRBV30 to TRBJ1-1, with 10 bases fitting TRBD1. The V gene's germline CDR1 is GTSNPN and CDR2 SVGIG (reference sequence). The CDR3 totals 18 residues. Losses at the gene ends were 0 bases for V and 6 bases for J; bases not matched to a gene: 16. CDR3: CAWSVLYFVDRGLSEAFF. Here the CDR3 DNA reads TGTGCCTGGAGTGTACTTTATTTTGTCGACAGGGGGCTGTCTGAAGCTTTCTTT. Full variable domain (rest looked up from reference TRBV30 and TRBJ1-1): SQTIHQWPATLVQPVGSPLSLECTVEGTSNPNLYWYRQAAGRGLQLLFYSVGIGQISSEVPQNLSASRPQDRQFILSSKKLLLSDSGFYLCAWSVLYFVDRGLSEAFFGQGTRLTVV.

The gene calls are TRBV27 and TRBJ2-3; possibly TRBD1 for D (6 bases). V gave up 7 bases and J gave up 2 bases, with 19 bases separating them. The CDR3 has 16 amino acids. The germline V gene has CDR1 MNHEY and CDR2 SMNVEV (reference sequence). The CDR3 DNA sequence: TGTGCCAGCACCACTTATCCAGGGGACCCCACAGATACGCAGTATTTT. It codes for CASTTYPGDPTDTQYF.

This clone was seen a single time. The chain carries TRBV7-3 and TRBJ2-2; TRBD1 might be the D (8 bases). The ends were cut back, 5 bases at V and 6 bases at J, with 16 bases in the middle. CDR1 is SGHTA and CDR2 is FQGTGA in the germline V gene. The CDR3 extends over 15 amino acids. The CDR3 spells CASSPGQGGAGELFF. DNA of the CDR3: TGTGCCAGCAGCCCCGGACAGGGAGGGGCCGGGGAGCTGTTTTTT.

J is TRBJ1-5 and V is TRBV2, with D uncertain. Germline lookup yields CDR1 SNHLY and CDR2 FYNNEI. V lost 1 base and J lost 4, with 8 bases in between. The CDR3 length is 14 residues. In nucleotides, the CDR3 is TGTGCCAGCAGTGAAGGGCTTAAAAATCAGCCCCAGCATTTT. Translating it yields CASSEGLKNQPQHF.

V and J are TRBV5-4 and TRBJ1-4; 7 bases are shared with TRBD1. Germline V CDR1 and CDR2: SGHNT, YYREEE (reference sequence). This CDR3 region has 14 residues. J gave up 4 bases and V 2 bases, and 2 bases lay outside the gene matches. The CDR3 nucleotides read TGTGCCAGCAGCTTACAGGGGAATAATGAAAAACTGTTTTTT. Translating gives CASSLQGNNEKLFF.

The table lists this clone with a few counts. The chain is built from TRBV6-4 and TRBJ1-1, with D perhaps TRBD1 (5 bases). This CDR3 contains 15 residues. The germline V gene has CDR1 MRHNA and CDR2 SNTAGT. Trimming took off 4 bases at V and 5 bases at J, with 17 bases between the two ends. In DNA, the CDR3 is TGTGCCAGCAGTGCCCAGGGATGGGGAAAGACTGAAGCTTTCTTT. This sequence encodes CASSAQGWGKTEAFF.

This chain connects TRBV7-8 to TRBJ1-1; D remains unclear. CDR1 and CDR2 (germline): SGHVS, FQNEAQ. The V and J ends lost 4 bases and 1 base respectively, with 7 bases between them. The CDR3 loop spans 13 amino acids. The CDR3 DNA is TGTGCCAGCAGCTACACAGCGAACACTGAAGCTTTCTTT. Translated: CASSYTANTEAFF.

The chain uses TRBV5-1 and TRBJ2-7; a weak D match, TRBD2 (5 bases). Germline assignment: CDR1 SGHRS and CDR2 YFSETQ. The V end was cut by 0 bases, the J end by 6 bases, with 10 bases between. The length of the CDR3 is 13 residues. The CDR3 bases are TGCGCCAGCAGCTTGGCACTAGAGAGCGAGCAGTACTTC. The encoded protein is CASSLALESEQYF.

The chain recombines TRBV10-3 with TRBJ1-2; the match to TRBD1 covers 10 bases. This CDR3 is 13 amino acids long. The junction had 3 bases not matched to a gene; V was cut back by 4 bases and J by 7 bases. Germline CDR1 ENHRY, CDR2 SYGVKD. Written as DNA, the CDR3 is TGTGCCATCAGTGGGGACAGGGGTAGTGGCTACACCTTC. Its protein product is CAISGDRGSGYTF.

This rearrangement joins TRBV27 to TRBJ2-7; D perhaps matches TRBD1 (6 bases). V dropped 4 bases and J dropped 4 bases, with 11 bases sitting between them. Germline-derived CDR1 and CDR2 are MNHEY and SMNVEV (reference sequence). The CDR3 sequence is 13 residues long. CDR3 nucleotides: TGTGCCAGCAGTTCTCGGGACAATTACGAGCAGTACTTC. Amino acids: CASSSRDNYEQYF.

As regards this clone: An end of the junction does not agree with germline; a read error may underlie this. CDR3 nucleotides: TGTGCCAGCAGTCTATCAGGGACTAGCGGCTACGAGCAGTACTTC. Translating gives CASSLSGTSGYEQYF. This chain uses TRBV27 with TRBJ2-7, with 11 bases lining up with TRBD2. CDR3 size: 15 residues. CDR1 and CDR2 (germline): MNHEY, SMNVEV (reference sequence).

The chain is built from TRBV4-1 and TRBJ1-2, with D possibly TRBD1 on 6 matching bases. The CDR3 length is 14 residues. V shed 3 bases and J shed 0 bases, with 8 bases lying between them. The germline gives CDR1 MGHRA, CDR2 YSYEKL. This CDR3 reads CASSQDRTNYGYTF. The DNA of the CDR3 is TGCGCCAGCAGCCAGGACAGAACTAACTATGGCTACACCTTC.